This T cell receptor (beta chain) came from a study of blood T cell repertoires in COVID-19. The V and J ends lost 4 bases and 1 base, in that order; junction bases with no gene match: 27. The CDR3 consists of 22 residues. Per germline, CDR1 MNHEY and CDR2 SMNVEV (reference sequence). Clones were sequenced by immunoSEQ multiplex PCR, and TCRdb holds only the in-frame ones, with some missing. Among approximately 250,000 clones listed, approximately 88% were seen once. Sequencing input: PBMCs or T cells enriched from blood (not recorded which). This receptor was identified in a woman in her forties who had been exposed to COVID-19. The genes are TRBV27 and TRBJ1-1; 7 bases are shared with TRBD1. The CDR3 sequence is CASSSALPLGTANIISNTEAFF. Written as DNA, the CDR3 is TGTGCCAGCAGTTCCGCTTTGCCCTTAGGGACAGCAAATATCATTTCGAACACTGAAGCTTTCTTT.